The 31 T cell receptor beta chains presented below share a single source sample, sequenced in a study of T cell responses to AZD1222 COVID-19 vaccine. Here immunoSEQ multiplex PCR was the method, and the copy in TCRdb shows in-frame clones only, minus some. The sample shows some 88,000 clones, 90% of them seen only once. The source was peripheral blood, collected 28 days after the second AZD1222 dose. These receptors were collected from an adult who received the AZD1222 COVID-19 vaccine.

This chain links TRBV4-3 with TRBJ1-4; maybe TRBD1 (6 bases). In germline, CDR1 is LGHNA, CDR2 YSLEER. There are 15 residues in the CDR3. V was shortened by 0 bases and J by 8 bases, with 13 bases between the two germline ends. The CDR3 bases are TGCGCCAGCAGCCAAGATACAGGGCAGGGGGAAAAACTGTTTTTT. It encodes CASSQDTGQGEKLFF.

The chain carries TRBV27 and TRBJ2-7; 7 positions match TRBD2. The J segment lost 0 bases and the V segment lost 6 bases, leaving 2 bases of the junction unmatched. The germline gives CDR1 MNHEY, CDR2 SMNVEV (reference sequence). This CDR3 has 13 residues. The CDR3 reads CASRPSGSYEQYF. In nucleotides, the CDR3 is TGTGCCAGCAGGCCTAGCGGCTCCTACGAGCAGTACTTC.

The chain couples TRBV19 to TRBJ1-1; D unclear. With 10 bases removed from V and 3 bases from J, the gap between germline ends came to 21 bases. Germline CDR1 is LNHDA and CDR2 is SQIVND (reference sequence). This CDR3 spans 15 amino acids. The CDR3 here is CATLPNTRGYTEAFF. The CDR3 region has the DNA TGTGCCACCCTGCCAAACACCCGCGGTTACACTGAAGCTTTCTTT.

The chain joins TRBV2 to TRBJ1-2, with a tentative D call TRBD1 (5 bases). Germline V gene data show CDR1 as SNHLY and CDR2 as FYNNEI. CDR3 length equals 14 residues. Trimming removed 3 bases at V and 6 bases at J, with 14 bases between. The CDR3 region is CASSDRGSSDGYTF. DNA of the CDR3: TGTGCCAGCAGTGATCGGGGGAGCAGCGATGGCTACACCTTC.

In this sample, this clone turned up once. The J gene is TRBJ1-2, the V gene TRBV19, with D unresolved. V shed 3 bases and J shed 3 bases, with 8 bases lying between them. Per the germline V gene, CDR1 is LNHDA and CDR2 is SQIVND (reference sequence). This CDR3 is 13 amino acids long. CDR3 sequence reads: CASSIEEYYGYTF. Here the CDR3 DNA reads TGTGCCAGTAGTATTGAGGAATACTATGGCTACACCTTC.

The rearrangement uses TRBV7-8 and TRBJ1-4, with D perhaps TRBD1 (6 bases). Germline V CDR1 and CDR2: SGHVS, FQNEAQ. The CDR3 is made up of 17 amino acids. Between the trimmed V and J ends, which lost 1 base and 0 bases, there was a span of 12 bases. This chain's CDR3 is CASSLVPGDATNEKLFF. CDR3 DNA: TGTGCCAGCAGCTTAGTCCCAGGGGACGCAACTAATGAAAAACTGTTTTTT.

The gene calls are TRBV7-8 and TRBJ1-1; weak D call: TRBD1 (6 bases). This CDR3 region has 14 residues. The V gene's germline CDR1 is SGHVS and CDR2 FQNEAQ. Deletions cut 0 bases from V and 3 bases from J, with 8 bases between. CDR3 DNA sequence: TGTGCCAGCAGCTTAGCGGGGGGCTACACTGAAGCTTTCTTT. It yields the protein CASSLAGGYTEAFF.

The V call is TRBV7-6, the J call TRBJ2-2; TRBD2 is a possible D gene (5 bases). V lost 7 bases, J lost 1 base, and 10 bases lay in between. The CDR3 is made up of 14 amino acids. Per the germline V gene, CDR1 is SGHVS and CDR2 is FNYEAQ. CDR3 residues: CASTFEGNTGELFF. DNA for the CDR3: TGTGCCAGCACCTTTGAGGGGAACACCGGGGAGCTGTTTTTT. The full variable domain, in which reference TRBV7-6 and TRBJ2-2 provide the parts outside the CDR3, is GAGVSQSPRYKVTKRGQDVALRCDPISGHVSLYWYRQALGQGPEFLTYFNYEAQQDKSGLPNDRFSAERPEGSISTLTIQRTEQRDSAMYRCASTFEGNTGELFFGEGSRLTVL.

The genes are TRBV5-1 and TRBJ2-5; D ambiguous. Looked up from germline, CDR1 is SGHRS and CDR2 is YFSETQ. The CDR3 runs to 13 residues. V was pared by 5 bases and J by 2 bases, with 10 bases between. The CDR3 is CASRAVGQETQYF. The CDR3, as DNA: TGCGCCAGCAGGGCAGTCGGACAAGAGACCCAGTACTTC.

The V and J genes are TRBV5-1 and TRBJ2-3; D gene uncertain. The CDR3 length is 16 residues. Germline assignment: CDR1 SGHRS and CDR2 YFSETQ. With 0 bases removed from V and 0 bases from J, the gap between germline ends came to 11 bases. The CDR3 region is CASSLGDRASTDTQYF. The CDR3 nucleotides read TGCGCCAGCAGCTTGGGGGATCGGGCCAGCACAGATACGCAGTATTTT.

The chain uses TRBV6-5 and TRBJ1-2, with D maybe TRBD1 (6 bases). Germline V gene data show CDR1 as MNHEY and CDR2 as SVGAGI. Trimming pared 6 bases from V and 1 base from J, leaving 15 bases between. CDR3 length equals 15 residues. The CDR3: CASRPGHAFNYGYTF. For the CDR3, the DNA is TGTGCCAGCAGGCCGGGACACGCCTTTAACTATGGCTACACCTTC.

This clone was observed once. V usage is TRBV30 and J usage is TRBJ2-1; maybe TRBD1 (6 bases). Germline CDR1 reads GTSNPN; CDR2 reads SVGIG (reference sequence). This CDR3 is built from 15 residues. The V end lost 2 bases, the J end lost 4 bases, and 15 bases lay between the germline ends. CDR3 coding DNA: TGTGCCTGGAGTCTGCCCGGGACAAGTTACAATGAGCAGTTCTTC. Translating gives CAWSLPGTSYNEQFF.

This sequence joins TRBV7-6 and TRBJ1-1; a possible D gene is TRBD1 (5 bases). The germline V gene encodes CDR1 SGHVS and CDR2 FNYEAQ. CDR3 length: 15 amino acids. Trimming took off 2 bases at V and 0 bases at J, with 10 bases between the two ends. The CDR3 sequence is CASSLFGGLNTEAFF. The CDR3 DNA reads as TGTGCCAGCAGCTTATTCGGGGGATTGAACACTGAAGCTTTCTTT.

CDR3: CASNLGDILNGYTF. CDR3 DNA sequence: TGCGCCAGCAACTTAGGGGATATCCTTAATGGCTACACCTTC. This chain joins TRBV5-1 and TRBJ1-2; a possible D gene is TRBD1 (5 bases). Trimming shortened V by 6 bases and J by 6 bases, and 18 bases separated the two germline ends. CDR1 and CDR2 (germline): SGHRS, YFSETQ. The CDR3 sequence is 14 residues long.

The chain has TRBV5-4 and TRBJ1-6; the match to TRBD1 covers 8 bases. This CDR3 is built from 15 residues. The V gene end was trimmed by 2 bases and the J gene end by 7 bases; junction bases not matched to a gene: 5. CDR1 is SGHNT, CDR2 YYREEE, per germline (reference sequence). The CDR3 region has the DNA TGTGCCAGCAGCTTACCCGGGACAGGCAATTCACCCCTCCACTTT. Translating gives CASSLPGTGNSPLHF.

For the CDR3, the DNA is TGTGCCAGCAGCCCGCCGGGACAGGAGCACTACGAGCAGTACTTC. This codes for CASSPPGQEHYEQYF. The V and J genes are TRBV6-7 and TRBJ2-7; 8 nucleotides line up with TRBD1. TRBV6-7 is an ORF, with its function uncertain. The CDR3 has 15 residues. Trimming took 6 bases from V and 3 from J; bases not matched to a gene: 10.

This clone appeared a single time. The V call is TRBV6-4, the J call TRBJ2-7; unclear D gene. CDR1 and CDR2 from the germline V gene are MRHNA and SNTAGT. There are 13 residues in the CDR3. Trimming shortened V by 11 bases and J by 0 bases, and 14 bases separated the two germline ends. The chain's CDR3 is CAGPRPSSYEQYF. The CDR3 DNA is TGTGCCGGACCAAGGCCAAGCTCCTACGAGCAGTACTTC.

This chain links TRBV6-2 or TRBV6-3 with TRBJ1-2, with D uncertain. The CDR3 is made up of 14 amino acids. V was clipped by 5 bases and J by 8 bases, with 18 bases between them. CDR1 is MNHEY, CDR2 SVGEGT, per germline. Written as DNA, the CDR3 is TGTGCCAGCAGTCGTGACGGGCCCCGCTACGGCTACACCTTC. Its protein product is CASSRDGPRYGYTF.

The chain carries TRBV13 and TRBJ1-2; TRBD1 agrees at 9 bases. The CDR3 totals 14 residues. J gave up 8 bases and V 4 bases, and 8 bases lay outside the gene matches. The germline V gene has CDR1 PRHDT and CDR2 FYEKMQ (reference sequence). The CDR3 region has the DNA TGTGCCAGCAGCTCCTACGGGACAGGGAGCGGCTACACCTTC. Amino acid sequence: CASSSYGTGSGYTF.

The chain joins TRBV7-9 to TRBJ1-6, with 12 bases fitting TRBD1. With 1 base clipped from V and 9 bases from J, the junction kept 1 base outside the gene matches. The CDR3 covers 15 residues. Germline CDR1 and CDR2: SEHNR and FQNEAQ (reference sequence). The CDR3 loop reads CASSLVGQGASPLHF. CDR3 coding DNA: TGTGCCAGCAGCTTAGTGGGACAGGGGGCTTCACCCCTCCACTTT.

The chain joins TRBV7-2 to TRBJ1-1; D unclear. Germline-derived CDR1 and CDR2 are SGHTA and FQGNSA. V was cut by 3 bases and J by 1 base, with 9 bases left in between. This CDR3 contains 14 residues. Here the CDR3 DNA reads TGTGCCAGCAGCTTCTACCCACAGAACACTGAAGCTTTCTTT. It translates to CASSFYPQNTEAFF.

This rearrangement joins TRBV3-1 (or the pseudogene TRBV3-2) to TRBJ2-7, with TRBD1 identical over 9 bases. Germline V gene sequence: CDR1 LGHDT, CDR2 YNNKEL (reference sequence). The CDR3 extends over 14 amino acids. V lost 6 bases and J lost 2; bases outside the gene matches: 5. The CDR3, as DNA: TGTGCCAGCAGGCGGACAGGGGAAGCCTACGAGCAGTACTTC. Translating gives CASRRTGEAYEQYF.

This chain connects TRBV11-2 to TRBJ2-1; a possible D gene is TRBD2 (7 bases). The CDR3 extends over 19 amino acids. Trimming removed 1 base at V and 8 bases at J, with 27 bases between. From germline, CDR1 is SGHAT and CDR2 FQNNGV. The CDR3, as DNA: TGTGCCAGCAGCTTAGGGGGGGGCGCGACGTGGAGGGGCGCGGATGAGCAGTTCTTC. This translates into CASSLGGGATWRGADEQFF.

The rearrangement links TRBV5-1 to TRBJ1-6; D remains ambiguous. This CDR3 region has 15 residues. Trimming removed 0 bases at V and 4 bases at J, with 8 bases between. Germline CDR1 reads SGHRS; CDR2 reads YFSETQ. This CDR3 reads CASSLGGEYNSPLHF. In DNA form, the CDR3 reads TGCGCCAGCAGCTTGGGGGGAGAATATAATTCACCCCTCCACTTT. The entire variable domain, with the rest obtained from reference TRBV5-1 and TRBJ1-6, is as follows: KAGVTQTPRYLIKTRGQQVTLSCSPISGHRSVSWYQQTPGQGLQFLFEYFSETQRNKGNFPGRFSGRQFSNSRSEMNVSTLELGDSALYLCASSLGGEYNSPLHFGNGTRLTVT.

This clone occurred once. The chain couples TRBV24-1 to TRBJ1-2; D is unresolved. The CDR3 is 14 amino acids. The V end lost 0 bases, the J end lost 1 base, and 5 bases lay between the germline ends. The V gene's germline CDR1 is KGHDR and CDR2 SFDVKD. The CDR3 sequence is CATSDLGINYGYTF. The CDR3 DNA reads TGTGCCACCAGTGATTTGGGGATTAACTATGGCTACACCTTC.

The V and J genes are TRBV28 and TRBJ1-2; weak D call: TRBD1 (6 bases). Germline V gene data show CDR1 as MDHEN and CDR2 as SYDVKM. The CDR3 consists of 13 residues. Trimming took off 6 bases at V and 6 bases at J, with 14 bases between the two ends. CDR3 in amino acids: CASRGARENGYTF. The CDR3, as DNA: TGTGCCAGCAGGGGGGCCAGGGAGAATGGCTACACCTTC.

CDR3 sequence (DNA): TGTGCCAGCAGGGGACAGGGGGCCCCATATGGCTACACCTTC. Encoded protein: CASRGQGAPYGYTF. The chain joins TRBV2 to TRBJ1-2; 12 bases are shared with TRBD1. The CDR3 is made up of 14 amino acids. Trimming at V came to 6 bases and at J to 5 bases, leaving 4 bases not matched to a gene. CDR1 and CDR2 from the germline V gene are SNHLY and FYNNEI.

V gene TRBV7-8 combines with J gene TRBJ2-7, with TRBD1 matching 7 bases. Germline V gene data show CDR1 as SGHVS and CDR2 as FQNEAQ. The CDR3 spans 15 residues. V trimming: 5 bases; J trimming: 0 bases; junction bases outside the gene matches: 7. The CDR3 sequence is CASSGRQGSSYEQYF. Written as DNA, the CDR3 is TGTGCCAGCAGCGGAAGACAGGGTAGCTCCTACGAGCAGTACTTC.

This clone was picked up one time. The chain has TRBV27 and TRBJ1-6; 7 positions agree with TRBD1. The CDR3 sequence is 17 residues long. Trimming took 5 bases from V and 6 from J; bases not matched to a gene: 13. Germline assignment: CDR1 MNHEY and CDR2 SMNVEV (reference sequence). CDR3 loop: CASSLWGDSPFNSPLHF. The CDR3 nucleotides read TGTGCCAGCAGTCTTTGGGGGGACAGCCCGTTTAATTCACCCCTCCACTTT.

This clone appeared once. This chain uses TRBV9 with TRBJ2-7, with TRBD1 identical over 7 bases. The CDR3 loop spans 14 amino acids. Germline V gene data show CDR1 as SGDLS and CDR2 as YYNGEE. V was clipped by 4 bases and J by 5 bases; unmatched bases: 9. This CDR3 reads CASSPQTGFDEQYF. In DNA, the CDR3 is TGTGCCAGCAGCCCTCAGACAGGGTTCGACGAGCAGTACTTC.

Note on this clone: Different DNA sequences within this sample yield the same CDR3. V is TRBV19 and J is TRBJ1-5, with 8 nucleotides matching TRBD1. J gave up 0 bases and V 10 bases, and 2 bases lay outside the gene matches. Germline lookup yields CDR1 LNHDA and CDR2 SQIVND (reference sequence). The CDR3 is made up of 13 amino acids. The CDR3 sequence is CATDRGSNQPQHF. CDR3 sequence (DNA): TGTGCCACCGACAGGGGTAGCAATCAGCCCCAGCATTTT.